These 30 T cell receptor beta chains came from one sample sequenced in a study of T cells in Graves' hyperthyroidism and ophthalmopathy. The CDR3 regions of TCR beta were amplified from RNA transcripts. A first-round RT-PCR of the TCR CDR3 used the HTBI primer set. TCRdb independently ran MiXCR on the multiplex PCR reads; one entry per CDR3 protein. Altogether hundreds of thousands of distinct CDR3 sequences are present, 13% to 15% being singletons, with the ten largest covering more than 8.5%. The source material was blood. These receptors came from a woman younger than 30 with Graves' hyperthyroidism.

To note about this clonotype: At one boundary the junction diverges from the germline segment, which might be a read error. The chain joins TRBV11-2 to TRBJ2-1, with 7 bases that match TRBD2. CDR1 is SGHAT and CDR2 is FQNNGV in the germline V gene. CDR3 length: 13 residues. The CDR3 here is CASSLAHSGGAIF. CDR3 DNA: TGTGCCAGCAGCTTAGCCCACTCGGGGGGAGCAATCTTC.

This clonotype occurred a few times. The chain uses TRBV2 and TRBJ2-5, with D tentatively TRBD2 (5 bases). Trimming took off 7 bases at V and 0 bases at J, with 12 bases between the two ends. This CDR3 has 14 amino acids. Looked up from germline, CDR1 is SNHLY and CDR2 is FYNNEI. The CDR3 DNA reads as TGTGCCAGCAATGGACTTACGTACCAAGAGACCCAGTACTTC. Translation: CASNGLTYQETQYF.

Here the CDR3 DNA reads TGTGCCAGCAGTTTTCGTGAGGACCCCTCGGGGGGGGGCCCTTCACCCCTCCACTTT. Translated: CASSFREDPSGGGPSPLHF. The V call is TRBV28, the J call TRBJ1-6; a possible D gene is TRBD1 (6 bases). Per the germline V gene, CDR1 is MDHEN and CDR2 is SYDVKM. V lost 3 bases to trimming and J lost 9 bases, with 27 bases between them. This CDR3 spans 19 amino acids.

This clonotype turned up a few times. The chain combines TRBV20-1 with TRBJ2-2, with TRBD2 matching over 7 bases. With V trimmed by 1 base and J by 1 base, 6 bases remained unmatched. Germline V CDR1 and CDR2: DFQATT, SNEGSKA (reference sequence). This CDR3 has 16 amino acids. The CDR3 spells CSARAFLAENTGELFF. DNA for the CDR3: TGCAGTGCTAGAGCCTTCCTAGCGGAGAACACCGGGGAGCTGTTTTTT.

This clonotype was observed a handful of times. The V and J genes are TRBV19 and TRBJ1-2; tentative D call: TRBD1 (6 bases). Germline V gene lookup returns CDR1 LNHDA and CDR2 SQIVND (reference sequence). The CDR3 has 16 amino acids. V was pared by 3 bases and J by 4 bases, with 18 bases between. Here the CDR3 reads CASSIPSTGKRYGYTF. The CDR3 DNA sequence: TGTGCCAGTAGTATCCCCTCTACAGGGAAGCGCTATGGCTACACCTTC. Complete variable domain (other parts from reference TRBV19 and TRBJ1-2): DGGITQSPKYLFRKEGQNVTLSCEQNLNHDAMYWYRQDPGQGLRLIYYSQIVNDFQKGDIAEGYSVSREKKESFPLTVTSAQKNPTAFYLCASSIPSTGKRYGYTFGSGTRLTVV.

V and J are TRBV6-1 and TRBJ2-5; no definite D call. The CDR3 extends over 16 amino acids. Trimming stripped 4 bases from V and 1 base from J, with 16 bases between. Germline CDR1 reads MNHNS; CDR2 reads SASEGT. This CDR3 is CASSVSLMSVQETQYF. The CDR3 DNA follows: TGTGCCAGCAGTGTATCCCTCATGTCAGTCCAAGAGACCCAGTACTTC.

This clonotype was seen only a few times. This chain connects TRBV28 to TRBJ2-7; 7 bases align to TRBD1. This CDR3 region has 16 residues. Germline loops: CDR1 MDHEN, CDR2 SYDVKM. The trim removed 5 bases at V and 0 bases at J, leaving 10 bases unmatched. CDR3 in amino acids: CASSISQGTSSYEQYF. In DNA, the CDR3 is TGTGCCAGCAGTATCTCACAGGGGACGAGCTCCTACGAGCAGTACTTC. The whole variable domain, filled in from reference TRBV28 and TRBJ2-7, reads DVKVTQSSRYLVKRTGEKVFLECVQDMDHENMFWYRQDPGLGLRLIYFSYDVKMKEKGDIPEGYSVSREKKERFSLILESASTNQTSMYLCASSISQGTSSYEQYFGPGTRLTVT.

The sample holds many counts of this clonotype. The chain combines TRBV11-3 with TRBJ2-3; 10 nucleotides line up with TRBD1. CDR1 and CDR2 (germline): SGHNT, YENEEA. Unmatched junction bases numbered 13, after V lost 5 bases and J lost 5 bases. CDR3 length: 17 residues. The CDR3 spells CASSDAGTGVFGDTQYF. The CDR3, as DNA: TGTGCCAGCAGCGACGCCGGGACAGGGGTTTTTGGAGATACGCAGTATTTT.

This chain connects TRBV5-4 to TRBJ1-2; 8 nucleotides line up with TRBD1. Germline CDR1 reads SGHNT; CDR2 reads YYREEE (reference sequence). This CDR3 is built from 15 residues. V shed 3 bases and J 3 bases; nucleotides not matched to a gene: 7. CDR3 bases: TGTGCCAGCAGCTCCCGGGACAGGCTCCACTATGGCTACACCTTC. It codes for CASSSRDRLHYGYTF.

This chain joins TRBV6-5 and TRBJ2-7, with D perhaps matching TRBD1 or TRBD2 (6 bases each). There are 16 residues in the CDR3. The V gene's germline CDR1 is MNHEY and CDR2 SVGAGI. The V end lost 2 bases, the J end lost 9 bases, and 23 bases lay between the germline ends. CDR3 region: CASSYGGTSIGFAQYF. The CDR3 bases are TGTGCCAGCAGTTACGGGGGGACATCCATCGGGTTCGCGCAGTACTTC.

Regarding this clonotype: The conserved final phenylalanine or tryptophan is absent from the CDR3, which likely points to a read error. V usage is TRBV20-1 and J usage is TRBJ2-5; 16 nucleotides line up with TRBD2. Germline V gene data show CDR1 as DFQATT and CDR2 as SNEGSKA (reference sequence). Trimming took 6 bases from V and 4 from J; bases not matched to a gene: 8. This CDR3 is built from 16 residues. The CDR3 spells CSARPGLAGGPETQYL. DNA for the CDR3: TGCAGTGCCCGGCCGGGACTAGCGGGAGGGCCAGAGACCCAGTACCTC.

This clonotype has a handful of counts. The chain couples TRBV28 to TRBJ1-2; no clear D gene. Germline CDR1 MDHEN, CDR2 SYDVKM. The length of the CDR3 is 15 residues. V lost 6 bases to trimming and J lost 4 bases, with 18 bases between them. In nucleotides, the CDR3 is TGTGCCAGCAGGTTGGGAGCCCCGGTGGGCTATGGCTACACCTTC. Its translation is CASRLGAPVGYGYTF.

As for this clonotype: Possible read error: a much larger clone is one base away. The CDR3 bases are TGTGCCAGCAGTTCGAATAGCAATCAGCCCCAGCATTTT. Encoded protein: CASSSNSNQPQHF. This rearrangement joins TRBV27 to TRBJ1-5; D gene ambiguous. V was cut by 4 bases and J by 0 bases, with 4 bases left in between. Germline V lookup: CDR1 MNHEY, CDR2 SMNVEV (reference sequence). There are 13 residues in the CDR3.

This clonotype was counted many times. This chain links TRBV27 with TRBJ1-5; possible D gene TRBD1, 5 bases. V gave up 6 bases and J gave up 1 base, with 13 bases separating them. Looked up from germline, CDR1 is MNHEY and CDR2 is SMNVEV (reference sequence). The CDR3 sequence is 15 residues long. The CDR3 DNA reads TGTGCCAGCAGCCAAGAGGGGCGGAGCAATCAGCCCCAGCATTTT. This encodes CASSQEGRSNQPQHF.

In this sample, this clonotype turned up many times. The chain couples TRBV18 to TRBJ2-4; 7 bases match TRBD1. CDR1 and CDR2 (germline): KGHSH, LQKENI. The CDR3 has 17 amino acids. With 1 base clipped from V and 0 bases from J, the junction kept 6 bases outside the gene matches. The CDR3 loop reads CASSPLAPGGAKNIQYF. The CDR3 DNA reads as TGTGCCAGCTCACCACTGGCCCCAGGGGGAGCCAAAAACATTCAGTACTTC.

The J gene is TRBJ2-1, the V gene TRBV29-1, with TRBD2 matching 8 bases. Losses at the gene ends were 4 bases for V and 7 bases for J; bases not matched to a gene: 9. This CDR3 has 14 residues. Per germline, CDR1 SQVTM and CDR2 ANQGSEA. The CDR3 sequence: CSVAGGRQYNEQFF. CDR3 DNA: TGCAGCGTTGCCGGCGGGAGGCAGTATAATGAGCAGTTCTTC.

This clonotype was recorded many times. This chain joins TRBV7-9 and TRBJ2-5, with no clear D. The CDR3 has 15 amino acids. V was clipped by 0 bases and J by 1 base, with 9 bases between them. Germline loops: CDR1 SEHNR, CDR2 FQNEAQ (reference sequence). DNA for the CDR3: TGTGCCAGCAGCTTAGCCCACGGGCGCCAAGAGACCCAGTACTTC. It is translated as CASSLAHGRQETQYF.

This clonotype was found many times. CDR3 loop: CATSDSFGPGVAGGPNSYEQFF. As DNA, the CDR3 is TGTGCCACCAGTGATTCGTTTGGTCCAGGGGTAGCGGGAGGGCCGAATAGCTATGAGCAGTTCTTC. The chain links TRBV24-1 to TRBJ2-1; 11 positions agree with TRBD2. With V trimmed by 2 bases and J by 8 bases, 25 bases remained unmatched. The germline V gene encodes CDR1 KGHDR and CDR2 SFDVKD. The CDR3 is 22 amino acids.

This sequence joins TRBV3-1 and TRBJ2-7, with a tentative D call TRBD2 (6 bases). V was clipped by 1 base and J by 8 bases, with 9 bases between them. The CDR3 spans 12 residues. CDR1 LGHDT and CDR2 YNNKEL come from the germline V gene (reference sequence). CDR3 nucleotides: TGTGCCAGCAGCCAAGTGCGGGAACAGCAGTACTTC. Translated: CASSQVREQQYF.

This clonotype was observed a few times. The chain has TRBV4-3 and TRBJ2-2; no clear D. Germline CDR1 and CDR2: LGHNA and YSLEER. The ends were cut back, 6 bases at V and 4 bases at J, with 9 bases in the middle. This CDR3 has 13 amino acids. The CDR3 is CASSQWGTGELFF. The DNA of the CDR3 is TGCGCCAGCAGTCAATGGGGCACCGGGGAGCTGTTTTTT.

This clonotype was counted ten times or more. The CDR3 sequence is CASSYTGTSGRSTAGELFF. The CDR3 nucleotides are TGTGCCAGCAGTTATACCGGGACTAGCGGGAGATCAACGGCCGGGGAGCTGTTTTTT. V and J are TRBV6-1 and TRBJ2-2, with 14 bases lining up with TRBD2. The germline CDR1 and CDR2 sequences are MNHNS and SASEGT. V lost 5 bases and J lost 6; bases outside the gene matches: 14. The CDR3 loop spans 19 amino acids.

About this clonotype itself: A much larger clone lies one base from this, so it may be a read error. V is TRBV28 and J is TRBJ1-2; D is ambiguous. Germline lookup yields CDR1 MDHEN and CDR2 SYDVKM. The CDR3 loop spans 14 amino acids. CDR3 DNA: TGTGCCGGCAGTTTACGGCAGGTCATACATGGCTACACCTTC. Encoded protein: CAGSLRQVIHGYTF.

The genes are TRBV7-9 and TRBJ1-1; D gene ambiguous. From germline, CDR1 is SEHNR and CDR2 FQNEAQ (reference sequence). Trimming shortened V by 5 bases and J by 4 bases, and 17 bases separated the two germline ends. The length of the CDR3 is 15 residues. CDR3 bases: TGTGCCAGCAGCCATCTCGACGGATCGAGCACTGAAGCTTTCTTT. Protein: CASSHLDGSSTEAFF.

This clonotype appeared many times. CDR3: CASSLLPGLAGRDEQYF. In DNA form, the CDR3 reads TGTGCCAGCAGCTTACTCCCGGGACTAGCGGGTCGAGACGAGCAGTACTTC. The genes are TRBV7-2 and TRBJ2-7; 12 bases match TRBD2. The CDR3 has 17 residues. Germline CDR1 SGHTA, CDR2 FQGNSA. V was pared by 2 bases and J by 5 bases, with 10 bases of the junction left unmatched.

This clonotype has only a few counts. One end of the junction is discordant with germline, which a read error may explain. V is TRBV20-1 and J is TRBJ2-1; possibly TRBD2 for D (6 bases). Germline lookup yields CDR1 DFQATT and CDR2 SNEGSKA (reference sequence). The CDR3 length is 15 residues. The CDR3 coding sequence is TGCAGTGCTAGAGGGGACTTTCTCTCCAACAATGAGCAGTTCTTC. It encodes CSARGDFLSNNEQFF.

There are many counts of this clonotype. The chain employs TRBV7-8 and TRBJ2-5; D is possibly TRBD1 (6 bases). Trimming shortened V by 2 bases and J by 4 bases, and 11 bases separated the two germline ends. The CDR3 consists of 14 residues. CDR1 and CDR2 (germline): SGHVS, FQNEAQ. This CDR3 is CASSLWTDLETQYF. The CDR3 DNA sequence: TGTGCCAGCAGCTTATGGACAGACCTAGAGACCCAGTACTTC.

This clonotype was counted only a few times. A clone one base away is much larger, so this may be a read error. This chain uses TRBV12-3 or TRBV12-4 with TRBJ2-3, with TRBD2 matching 13 bases. The CDR3 has 16 residues. The J segment lost 2 bases and the V segment lost 6 bases, leaving 5 bases of the junction unmatched. CDR3 residues: CASRLGLAGTTDTQYF. The CDR3 DNA is TGTGCCAGCAGGTTGGGACTAGCGGGAACCACAGATACGCAGTATTTT.

This clonotype was counted ten times or more. The rearrangement uses TRBV30 and TRBJ1-2, with D maybe TRBD1 (5 bases). The CDR3 is 16 amino acids. Per the germline V gene, CDR1 is GTSNPN and CDR2 is SVGIG (reference sequence). Trimming removed 1 base from V and 0 bases from J, with 15 bases in between. The CDR3 coding sequence is TGTGCCTGGAGTGACCAGACAGTCCTTTCTAACTATGGCTACACCTTC. Translation: CAWSDQTVLSNYGYTF.

This clonotype was seen only a few times. V is TRBV7-2 and J is TRBJ2-7; TRBD1 is a possible D gene (6 bases). Trimming took off 5 bases at V and 4 bases at J, with 18 bases between the two ends. CDR3 length: 15 residues. The germline gives CDR1 SGHTA, CDR2 FQGNSA. CDR3: CASSPTGQGFYEQYF. CDR3 nucleotide sequence: TGTGCCAGCAGCCCCACCGGCCAGGGGTTTTACGAGCAGTACTTC. The full variable domain, its missing parts supplied by reference TRBV7-2 and TRBJ2-7, is GAGVSQSPSNKVTEKGKDVELRCDPISGHTALYWYRQSLGQGLEFLIYFQGNSAPDKSGLPSDRFSAERTGGSVSTLTIQRTQQEDSAVYLCASSPTGQGFYEQYFGPGTRLTVT.

In its sample, this clonotype was seen a few times. This chain links TRBV6-5 with TRBJ1-5; possibly TRBD1 for D (6 bases). This CDR3 comprises 18 residues. The germline V gene encodes CDR1 MNHEY and CDR2 SVGAGI. The V gene lost 2 bases and the J gene lost 5 bases, with 22 bases spanning the gap. As DNA, the CDR3 is TGTGCCAGCAGTTACGCTTGGACAGAGGGCGGTATCGATCAGCCCCAGCATTTT. Amino acids: CASSYAWTEGGIDQPQHF.